A selection of T cell receptor beta chains follows, all from one sample in a study of T-cell memory formation after mild COVID-19. TCRdb re-called the 5' RACE reads through MiXCR, storing one row per CDR3 protein. The sample holds around 310,000 distinct CDR3 sequences, more than 20% seen once. Sequencing was carried out using PBMCs or a T cell subset sorted from them (not recorded which). The receptor set was obtained from a man aged 18 to 30 who had mild COVID-19 (a few samples of this study predate the infection). Cell type and time point are not known. Each CDR3 is given with its conserved first and last residue. D genes are given only for firm matches. Expanded clones get a size class; other rows say once, few or many, or leave the size out.

V: TRBV5-5; length: 12; D: -; J: TRBJ2-5; size: few; CDR3: CASSPQGGSQYF; DNA: TGTGCCAGCAGCCCCCAAGGGGGGTCCCAGTACTTC
V: TRBV2; length: 15; D: TRBD2; J: TRBJ2-3; size: few; CDR3: CASSGSSGVTDTQYF; DNA: TGTGCCAGCAGTGGGTCTAGCGGGGTCACAGATACGCAGTATTTT
V: TRBV7-9; length: 14; D: TRBD1; J: TRBJ2-5; size: few; CDR3: CASSLEDRVETQYF; DNA: TGTGCCAGCAGCTTAGAGGACAGGGTTGAGACCCAGTACTTC
V: TRBV7-7; length: 13; D: TRBD1; J: TRBJ2-5; size: few; CDR3: CASSWTGAETQYF; DNA: TGTGCCAGCAGCTGGACAGGGGCAGAGACCCAGTACTTC
V: TRBV7-2; length: 17; D: TRBD2; J: TRBJ2-1; size: few; CDR3: CASSVSGGPRSYNEQFF; DNA: TGTGCCAGCAGCGTAAGCGGGGGGCCCCGCTCCTACAATGAGCAGTTCTTC
V: TRBV11-2; length: 16; D: TRBD1; J: TRBJ2-2; size: -; CDR3: CASSSRPDRGTGELFF; DNA: TGTGCCAGCAGCTCCCGCCCCGACAGGGGCACCGGGGAGCTGTTTTTT
V: TRBV7-9; length: 17; D: TRBD1; J: TRBJ2-1; size: -; CDR3: CASSWEDRGPSYNEQFF; DNA: TGTGCCAGCAGCTGGGAGGACAGGGGGCCGTCCTACAATGAGCAGTTCTTC
V: TRBV5-1; length: 14; D: -; J: TRBJ1-2; size: few; CDR3: CASNPAGWPYGYTF; DNA: TGCGCCAGCAACCCAGCCGGATGGCCCTATGGCTACACCTTC
V: TRBV7-2; length: 15; D: -; J: TRBJ1-5; size: few; CDR3: CASSLTDLSNQPQHF; DNA: TGTGCCAGCAGCCTCACGGACCTTTCGAATCAGCCCCAGCATTTT
V: TRBV5-1; length: 15; D: -; J: TRBJ2-3; size: -; CDR3: CASSPAGSTADTQYF; DNA: TGCGCCAGCAGCCCCGCGGGGAGCACCGCAGATACGCAGTATTTT
V: TRBV7-2; length: 14; D: -; J: TRBJ1-2; size: few; CDR3: CASSTRTVNYGYTF; DNA: TGTGCCAGCTCCACCAGGACAGTTAACTATGGCTACACCTTC
V: TRBV19; length: 15; D: TRBD1; J: TRBJ2-7; size: -; CDR3: CASSFRDRGSYEQYF; DNA: TGTGCCAGTAGTTTCCGGGACAGGGGATCCTACGAGCAGTACTTC
V: TRBV5-1; length: 14; D: -; J: TRBJ2-6; size: few; CDR3: CASSLADGANVLTF; DNA: TGCGCCAGCAGCTTGGCGGATGGGGCCAACGTCCTGACTTTC
V: TRBV11-2; length: 14; D: -; J: TRBJ2-2; size: -; CDR3: CASSFLENTGELFF; DNA: TGTGCCAGCAGCTTCCTGGAAAACACCGGGGAGCTGTTTTTT
V: TRBV6-5; length: 15; D: -; J: TRBJ2-5; size: few; CDR3: CASSYSGASQETQYF; DNA: TGTGCCAGCAGTTACTCGGGAGCTTCCCAAGAGACCCAGTACTTC
V: TRBV10-1; length: 12; D: -; J: TRBJ1-5; size: -; CDR3: CASSEDNQPQHF; DNA: TGCGCCAGCAGTGAGGACAATCAGCCCCAGCATTTT
V: TRBV4-3; length: 13; D: -; J: TRBJ2-1; size: -; CDR3: CASSQERWWEQFF; DNA: TGCGCCAGCAGCCAAGAACGGTGGTGGGAGCAGTTCTTC
V: TRBV6-5; length: 12; D: TRBD1; J: TRBJ2-7; size: few; CDR3: CASSYTGDEQYF; DNA: TGTGCCAGCAGTTACACAGGGGACGAGCAGTACTTC
V: TRBV6-6; length: 18; D: -; J: TRBJ2-5; size: -; CDR3: CASTPSTGGAGVQETQYF; DNA: TGTGCCAGCACTCCCTCGACAGGGGGAGCGGGGGTTCAAGAGACCCAGTACTTC
V: TRBV7-9; length: 13; D: -; J: TRBJ2-5; size: -; CDR3: CASSYGVQETQYF; DNA: TGTGCCAGCAGCTACGGCGTCCAAGAGACCCAGTACTTC
V: TRBV6-5; length: 13; D: TRBD1; J: TRBJ1-2; size: -; CDR3: CASSPPGTDGYTF; DNA: TGTGCCAGCAGTCCCCCCGGGACAGATGGCTACACCTTC
V: TRBV28; length: 11; D: -; J: TRBJ1-6; size: -; CDR3: CASSFELSLHF; DNA: TGTGCCAGCAGTTTCGAGCTCTCCCTCCACTTT
V: TRBV2; length: 18; D: -; J: TRBJ2-3; size: few; CDR3: CASSEALEGGTSTDTQYF; DNA: TGTGCCAGCAGTGAAGCGCTCGAAGGCGGAACTAGCACAGATACGCAGTATTTT
V: TRBV30; length: 14; D: -; J: TRBJ2-7; size: few; CDR3: CAWRGARNLYEQYF; DNA: TGTGCCTGGAGGGGGGCCAGGAACCTCTACGAGCAGTACTTC
V: TRBV11-2; length: 15; D: TRBD1; J: TRBJ1-1; size: few; CDR3: CASSFSTGRDTEAFF; DNA: TGTGCCAGCAGCTTTTCGACAGGGCGGGACACTGAAGCTTTCTTT
V: TRBV2; length: 18; D: TRBD2; J: TRBJ2-6; size: few; CDR3: CASSEGSGGTSGANVLTF; DNA: TGTGCCAGCAGTGAGGGTAGCGGGGGGACATCTGGGGCCAACGTCCTGACTTTC
V: TRBV6-2/TRBV6-3; length: 16; D: TRBD1; J: TRBJ2-5; size: few; CDR3: CASSRPGQALQETQYF; DNA: TGTGCCAGCAGTCGTCCGGGACAGGCCTTACAAGAGACCCAGTACTTC
V: TRBV20-1; length: 15; D: TRBD2; J: TRBJ2-1; size: few; CDR3: CSAREAGGPRNEQFF; DNA: TGCAGTGCTAGAGAGGCGGGGGGGCCTCGGAATGAGCAGTTCTTC
V: TRBV4-3; length: 13; D: -; J: TRBJ1-4; size: -; CDR3: CASSQENNEKLFF; DNA: TGCGCCAGCAGCCAAGAAAATAATGAAAAACTGTTTTTT
V: TRBV4-2; length: 14; D: -; J: TRBJ2-5; size: -; CDR3: CASSQSQWLETQYF; DNA: TGTGCCAGCAGCCAATCCCAATGGCTAGAGACCCAGTACTTC
V: TRBV20-1; length: 13; D: -; J: TRBJ2-6; size: -; CDR3: CSASASGANVLTF; DNA: TGCAGTGCTAGTGCATCCGGGGCCAACGTCCTGACTTTC
V: TRBV5-1; length: 15; D: -; J: TRBJ2-3; size: -; CDR3: CASSLAVRYTDTQYF; DNA: TGCGCCAGCAGCTTGGCCGTCCGCTACACAGATACGCAGTATTTT
V: TRBV12-3/TRBV12-4; length: 12; D: -; J: TRBJ1-5; size: -; CDR3: CASSWRNQPQHF; DNA: TGTGCCAGCAGTTGGCGGAATCAGCCCCAGCATTTT
V: TRBV7-9; length: 15; D: -; J: TRBJ1-4; size: -; CDR3: CASSFGVRPVEKLFF; DNA: TGTGCCAGCAGCTTCGGGGTCCGCCCAGTTGAAAAACTGTTTTTT
V: TRBV6-2/TRBV6-3; length: 17; D: TRBD1; J: TRBJ2-4; size: -; CDR3: CASSRRDRGLTKNIQYF; DNA: TGTGCCAGCAGTCGCCGGGACAGGGGGTTAACCAAAAACATTCAGTACTTC
V: TRBV7-9; length: 16; D: TRBD1; J: TRBJ2-7; size: few; CDR3: CASSATGDRGSYEQYF; DNA: TGTGCCAGCAGCGCGACCGGGGACAGAGGCTCCTACGAGCAGTACTTC
V: TRBV12-3/TRBV12-4; length: 14; D: -; J: TRBJ2-7; size: -; CDR3: CASSSEQDSYEQYF; DNA: TGTGCCAGCAGTTCAGAACAGGACTCCTACGAGCAGTACTTC
V: TRBV15; length: 15; D: -; J: TRBJ2-1; size: few; CDR3: CATSRGALTYNEQFF; DNA: TGTGCCACCAGCAGAGGGGCCCTCACCTACAATGAGCAGTTCTTC
V: TRBV20-1; length: 12; D: -; J: TRBJ2-6; size: -; CDR3: CSAISGANVLTF; DNA: TGCAGTGCTATCTCTGGGGCCAACGTCCTGACTTTC
V: TRBV5-1; length: 15; D: -; J: TRBJ1-2; size: few; CDR3: CASSLVYQGRDGYTF; DNA: TGCGCCAGCAGCTTGGTATATCAGGGTAGAGATGGCTACACCTTC
V: TRBV7-2; length: 12; D: -; J: TRBJ2-5; size: many; CDR3: CASRRDQETQYF; DNA: TGCGCCAGCCGACGGGACCAAGAGACCCAGTACTTC
V: TRBV12-3/TRBV12-4; length: 14; D: -; J: TRBJ2-7; size: -; CDR3: CASSDLGGGLEQYF; DNA: TGTGCCAGCAGCGACTTAGGGGGAGGTCTCGAGCAGTACTTC
V: TRBV20-1; length: 14; D: TRBD2; J: TRBJ2-3; size: few; CDR3: CSARGTSGADTQYF; DNA: TGCAGTGCCAGAGGGACTAGCGGGGCAGATACGCAGTATTTT